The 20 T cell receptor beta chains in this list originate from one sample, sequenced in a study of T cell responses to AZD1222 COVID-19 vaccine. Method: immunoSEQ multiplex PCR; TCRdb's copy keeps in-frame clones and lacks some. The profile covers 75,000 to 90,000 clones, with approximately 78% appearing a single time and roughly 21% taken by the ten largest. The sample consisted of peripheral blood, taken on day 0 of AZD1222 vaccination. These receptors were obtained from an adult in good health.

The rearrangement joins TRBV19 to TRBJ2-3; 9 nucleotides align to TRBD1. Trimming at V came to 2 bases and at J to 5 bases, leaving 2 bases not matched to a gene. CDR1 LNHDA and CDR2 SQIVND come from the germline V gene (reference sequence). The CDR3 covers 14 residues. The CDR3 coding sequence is TGTGCCAGTAGTATACGGACAGGGGTAGATACGCAGTATTTT. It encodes CASSIRTGVDTQYF.

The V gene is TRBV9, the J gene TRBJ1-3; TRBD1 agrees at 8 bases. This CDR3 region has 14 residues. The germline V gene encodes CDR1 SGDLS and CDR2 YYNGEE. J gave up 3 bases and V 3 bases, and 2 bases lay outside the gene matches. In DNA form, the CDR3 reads TGTGCCAGCAGCGCAGACAGGGGTGGAAACACCATATATTTT. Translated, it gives CASSADRGGNTIYF.

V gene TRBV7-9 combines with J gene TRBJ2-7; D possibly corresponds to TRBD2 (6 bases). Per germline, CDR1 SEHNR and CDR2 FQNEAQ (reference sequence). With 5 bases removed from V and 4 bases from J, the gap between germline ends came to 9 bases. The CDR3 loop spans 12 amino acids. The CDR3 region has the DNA TGTGCCAGCAGCGATAGCGGTTACGAGCAGTACTTC. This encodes CASSDSGYEQYF.

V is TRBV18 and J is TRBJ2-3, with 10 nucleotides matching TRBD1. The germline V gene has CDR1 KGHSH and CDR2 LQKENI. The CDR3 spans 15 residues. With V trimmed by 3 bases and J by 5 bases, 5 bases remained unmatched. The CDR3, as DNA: TGTGCCAGCTCACCCCGACAGGGGGCGGGAGATACGCAGTATTTT. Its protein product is CASSPRQGAGDTQYF.

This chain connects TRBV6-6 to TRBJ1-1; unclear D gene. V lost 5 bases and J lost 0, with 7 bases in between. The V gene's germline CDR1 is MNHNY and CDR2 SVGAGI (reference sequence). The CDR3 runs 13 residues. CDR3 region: CASSETLNTEAFF. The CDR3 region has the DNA TGTGCCAGCAGTGAGACACTGAACACTGAAGCTTTCTTT.

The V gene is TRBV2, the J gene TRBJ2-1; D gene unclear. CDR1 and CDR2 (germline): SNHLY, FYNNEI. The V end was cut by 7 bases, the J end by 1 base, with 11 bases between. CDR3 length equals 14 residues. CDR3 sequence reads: CASKGRVSYNEQFF. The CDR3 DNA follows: TGTGCCAGCAAGGGCAGAGTATCCTACAATGAGCAGTTCTTC.

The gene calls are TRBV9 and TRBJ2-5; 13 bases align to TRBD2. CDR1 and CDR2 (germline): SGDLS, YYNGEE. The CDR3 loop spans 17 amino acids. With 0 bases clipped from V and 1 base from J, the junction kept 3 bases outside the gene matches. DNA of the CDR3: TGTGCCAGCAGCGTAGGAACTAGCGGGAGGGGCCAAGAGACCCAGTACTTC. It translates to CASSVGTSGRGQETQYF. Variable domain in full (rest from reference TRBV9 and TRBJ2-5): DSGVTQTPKHLITATGQRVTLRCSPRSGDLSVYWYQQSLDQGLQFLIQYYNGEERAKGNILERFSAQQFPDLHSELNLSSLELGDSALYFCASSVGTSGRGQETQYFGPGTRLLVL.

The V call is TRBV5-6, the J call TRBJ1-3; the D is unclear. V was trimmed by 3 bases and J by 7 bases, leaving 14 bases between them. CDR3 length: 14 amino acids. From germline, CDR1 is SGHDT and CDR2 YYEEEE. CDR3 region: CASSWPGDGNTIYF. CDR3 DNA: TGTGCCAGCAGCTGGCCGGGAGATGGTAACACCATATATTTT.

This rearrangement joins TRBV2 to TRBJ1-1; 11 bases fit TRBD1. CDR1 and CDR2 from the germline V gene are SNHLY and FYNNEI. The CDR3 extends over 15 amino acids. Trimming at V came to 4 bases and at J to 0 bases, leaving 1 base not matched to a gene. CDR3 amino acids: CASSGTGGLNTEAFF. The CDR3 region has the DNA TGTGCCAGCAGTGGGACAGGGGGCCTGAACACTGAAGCTTTCTTT. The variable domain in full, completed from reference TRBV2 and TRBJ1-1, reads EPEVTQTPSHQVTQMGQEVILRCVPISNHLYFYWYRQILGQKVEFLVSFYNNEISEKSEIFDDQFSVERPDGSNFTLKIRSTKLEDSAMYFCASSGTGGLNTEAFFGQGTRLTVV.

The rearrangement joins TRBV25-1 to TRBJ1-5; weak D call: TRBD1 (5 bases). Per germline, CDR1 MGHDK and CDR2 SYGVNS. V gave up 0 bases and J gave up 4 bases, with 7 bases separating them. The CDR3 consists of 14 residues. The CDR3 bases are TGTGCCAGCAGTGAATATGGGGGGAATCAGCCCCAGCATTTT. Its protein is CASSEYGGNQPQHF.

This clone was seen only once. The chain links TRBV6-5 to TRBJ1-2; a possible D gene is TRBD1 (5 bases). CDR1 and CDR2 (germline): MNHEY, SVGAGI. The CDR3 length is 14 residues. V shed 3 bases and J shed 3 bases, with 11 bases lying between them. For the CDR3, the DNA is TGTGCCAGCAGTTATGGGGGGATGGACTATGGCTACACCTTC. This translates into CASSYGGMDYGYTF.

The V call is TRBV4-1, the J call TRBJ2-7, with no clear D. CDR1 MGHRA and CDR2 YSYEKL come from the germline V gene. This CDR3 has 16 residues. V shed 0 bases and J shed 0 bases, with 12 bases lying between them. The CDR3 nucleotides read TGCGCCAGCAGCCAAGACCAGTCGGGTTACTCCTACGAGCAGTACTTC. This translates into CASSQDQSGYSYEQYF.

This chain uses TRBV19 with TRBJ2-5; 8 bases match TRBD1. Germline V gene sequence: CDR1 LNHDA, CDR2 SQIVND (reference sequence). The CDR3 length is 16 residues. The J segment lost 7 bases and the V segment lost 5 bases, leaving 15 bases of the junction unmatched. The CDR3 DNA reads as TGTGCCAGTAGTGGAACTGGACAGGGCGCTTCGGGGACCCAGTACTTC. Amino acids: CASSGTGQGASGTQYF.

CDR3 sequence (DNA): TGTGCCAGTAGAGAGGACAGGAAGGGTGGCTACACCTTC. Residues: CASREDRKGGYTF. The V gene is TRBV19, the J gene TRBJ1-2; 7 positions match TRBD1. The CDR3 totals 13 residues. V shed 6 bases, J shed 7 bases, and the junction held 8 bases outside the gene matches. The V gene's germline CDR1 is LNHDA and CDR2 SQIVND (reference sequence). Using reference TRBV19 and TRBJ1-2 for the parts outside the CDR3, the full variable domain is DGGITQSPKYLFRKEGQNVTLSCEQNLNHDAMYWYRQDPGQGLRLIYYSQIVNDFQKGDIAEGYSVSREKKESFPLTVTSAQKNPTAFYLCASREDRKGGYTFGSGTRLTVV.

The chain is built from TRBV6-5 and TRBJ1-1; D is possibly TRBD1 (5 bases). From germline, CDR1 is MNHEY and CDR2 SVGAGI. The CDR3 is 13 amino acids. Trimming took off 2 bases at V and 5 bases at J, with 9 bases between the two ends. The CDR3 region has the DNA TGTGCCAGCAGTTACAGCCGGGGGACTGAAGCTTTCTTT. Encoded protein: CASSYSRGTEAFF.

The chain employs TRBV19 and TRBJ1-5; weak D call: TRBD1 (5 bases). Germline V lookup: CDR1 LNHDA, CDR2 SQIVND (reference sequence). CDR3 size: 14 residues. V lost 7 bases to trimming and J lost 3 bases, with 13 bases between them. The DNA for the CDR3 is TGTGCCAGTACCGGGGGGTTACCCAATCAGCCCCAGCATTTT. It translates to CASTGGLPNQPQHF. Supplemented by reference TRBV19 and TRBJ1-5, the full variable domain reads DGGITQSPKYLFRKEGQNVTLSCEQNLNHDAMYWYRQDPGQGLRLIYYSQIVNDFQKGDIAEGYSVSREKKESFPLTVTSAQKNPTAFYLCASTGGLPNQPQHFGDGTRLSIL.

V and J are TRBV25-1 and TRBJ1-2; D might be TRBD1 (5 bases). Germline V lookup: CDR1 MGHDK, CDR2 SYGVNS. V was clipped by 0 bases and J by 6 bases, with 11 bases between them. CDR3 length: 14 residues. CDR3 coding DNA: TGTGCCAGCAGTGAATACGGGGACGGTCATGGCTACACCTTC. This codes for CASSEYGDGHGYTF.

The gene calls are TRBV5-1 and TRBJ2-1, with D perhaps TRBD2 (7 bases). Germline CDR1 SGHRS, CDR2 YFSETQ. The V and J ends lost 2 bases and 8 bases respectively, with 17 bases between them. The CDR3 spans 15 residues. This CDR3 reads CASSFGRGAGDEQFF. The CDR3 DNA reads TGCGCCAGCAGCTTTGGACGGGGGGCGGGTGATGAGCAGTTCTTC.

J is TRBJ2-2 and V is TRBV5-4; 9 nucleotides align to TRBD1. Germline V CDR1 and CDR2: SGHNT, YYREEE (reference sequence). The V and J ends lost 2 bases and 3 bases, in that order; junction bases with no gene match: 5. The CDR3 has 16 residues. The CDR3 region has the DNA TGTGCCAGCAGCTTAGACAACAGGGGGCACACCGGGGAGCTGTTTTTT. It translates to CASSLDNRGHTGELFF.

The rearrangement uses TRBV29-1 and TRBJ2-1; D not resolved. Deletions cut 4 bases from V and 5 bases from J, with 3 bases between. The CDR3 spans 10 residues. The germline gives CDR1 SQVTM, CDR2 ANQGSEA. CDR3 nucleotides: TGCAGCGTTGTACACAATGAGCAGTTCTTC. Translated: CSVVHNEQFF.